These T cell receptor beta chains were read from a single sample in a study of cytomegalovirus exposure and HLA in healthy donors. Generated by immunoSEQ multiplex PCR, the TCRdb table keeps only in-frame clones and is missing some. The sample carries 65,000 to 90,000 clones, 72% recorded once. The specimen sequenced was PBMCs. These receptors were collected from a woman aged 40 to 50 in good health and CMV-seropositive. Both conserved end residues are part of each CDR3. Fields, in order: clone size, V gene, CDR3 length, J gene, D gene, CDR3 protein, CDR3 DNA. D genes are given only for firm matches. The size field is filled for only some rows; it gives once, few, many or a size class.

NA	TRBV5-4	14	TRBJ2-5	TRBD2	CASSLRGGLETQYF	TGTGCCAGCAGCTTGCGGGGGGGCCTGGAGACCCAGTACTTC
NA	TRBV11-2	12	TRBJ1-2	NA	CASSLGAYDYTF	TGTGCCAGCAGCTTAGGAGCGTATGACTACACCTTC
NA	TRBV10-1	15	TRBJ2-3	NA	CASSEGAWGSDTQYF	TGCGCCAGCAGTGAGGGGGCGTGGGGTTCTGATACGCAGTATTTT
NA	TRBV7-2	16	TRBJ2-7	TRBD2	CASSLEGTSGANEQYF	TGTGCCAGCAGCTTAGAGGGGACTAGCGGGGCCAACGAGCAGTACTTC
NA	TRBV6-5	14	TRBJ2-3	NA	CASSYGPLSDTQYF	TGTGCCAGCAGTTACGGGCCACTGTCAGATACGCAGTATTTT
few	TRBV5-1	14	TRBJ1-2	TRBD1	CASSLGTGLDGYTF	TGCGCCAGCAGCTTGGGGACAGGGCTCGATGGCTACACCTTC
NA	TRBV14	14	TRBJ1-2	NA	CASSQGGGSFSNTF	TGTGCCAGCAGCCAAGGGGGCGGCAGTTTCAGTAACACCTTC
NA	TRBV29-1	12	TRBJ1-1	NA	CSVRRMNTEAFF	TGCAGCGTGCGGCGCATGAACACTGAAGCTTTCTTT
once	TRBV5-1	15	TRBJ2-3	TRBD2	CASSTSGGHTDTQYF	TGCGCCAGCAGCACGAGCGGGGGGCACACAGATACGCAGTATTTT
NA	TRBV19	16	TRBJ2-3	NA	CASSTLQGSGTDTQYF	TGTGCCAGTAGTACCCTACAGGGTTCGGGCACAGATACGCAGTATTTT
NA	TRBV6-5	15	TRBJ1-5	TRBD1	CASRATGVGNQPQHF	TGTGCCAGCAGAGCTACAGGGGTAGGTAATCAGCCCCAGCATTTT
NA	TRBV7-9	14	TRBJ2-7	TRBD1	CASSWTGGDYEQYF	TGTGCCAGTTCCTGGACAGGGGGAGACTACGAGCAGTACTTC
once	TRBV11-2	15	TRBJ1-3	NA	CASSRRGSSGNTIYF	TGTGCCAGCAGTCGGCGCGGGAGCTCTGGAAACACCATATATTTT
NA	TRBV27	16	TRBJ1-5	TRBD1	CASSSVRGRGDWPQHF	TGTGCCAGCAGCTCTGTACGGGGCAGGGGGGATTGGCCCCAGCATTTT
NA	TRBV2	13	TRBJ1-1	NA	CASSVDRFQEAFF	TGTGCCAGCAGTGTAGACAGGTTTCAAGAAGCTTTCTTT
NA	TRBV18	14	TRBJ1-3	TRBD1	CASSPGQVGNTIYF	TGTGCCAGCTCACCCGGACAGGTGGGAAACACCATATATTTT
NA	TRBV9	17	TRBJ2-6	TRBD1	CASSERTGTSGANVLTF	TGTGCCAGCAGCGAAAGGACAGGGACTTCTGGGGCCAACGTCCTGACTTTC
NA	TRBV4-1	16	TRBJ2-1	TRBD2	CASSQEPGEGYNEQFF	TGCGCCAGCAGCCAAGAACCGGGGGAGGGTTACAATGAGCAGTTCTTC
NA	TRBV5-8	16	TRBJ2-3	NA	CASTSGWGSGTDTQYF	TGTGCCAGCACCTCTGGGTGGGGCTCCGGCACAGATACGCAGTATTTT
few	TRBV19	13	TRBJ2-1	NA	CASSIDLVPEQFF	TGTGCCAGTAGTATCGATTTAGTACCTGAGCAGTTCTTC
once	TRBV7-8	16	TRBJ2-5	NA	CASSPPAAVGQETQYF	TGTGCCAGCAGCCCACCAGCGGCCGTCGGGCAAGAGACCCAGTACTTC
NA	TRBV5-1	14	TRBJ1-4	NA	CASSFFNSNEKLFF	TGCGCCAGCAGCTTCTTCAACAGTAATGAAAAACTGTTTTTT
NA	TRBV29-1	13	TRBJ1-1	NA	CSVESTSNTEAFF	TGCAGCGTTGAGTCCACATCGAACACTGAAGCTTTCTTT
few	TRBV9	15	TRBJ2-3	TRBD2	CASSGGGPSQDTQYF	TGTGCCAGCAGCGGGGGGGGACCCAGTCAAGATACGCAGTATTTT
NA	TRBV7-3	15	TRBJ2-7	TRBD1	CASSLGTGLNYEQYF	TGTGCCAGCAGCTTGGGGACAGGCCTCAACTACGAGCAGTACTTC
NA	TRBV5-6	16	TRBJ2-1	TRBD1	CASSLVGTGSYNEQFF	TGTGCCAGCAGCTTGGTTGGGACAGGGTCCTACAATGAGCAGTTCTTC
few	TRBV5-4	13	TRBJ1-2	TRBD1	CASSLQGADGYTF	TGTGCCAGCAGCTTACAGGGGGCGGACGGCTACACCTTC
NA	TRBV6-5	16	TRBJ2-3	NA	CASSYLLGARTDTQYF	TGTGCCAGCAGTTACTTGCTTGGGGCCCGCACAGATACGCAGTATTTT
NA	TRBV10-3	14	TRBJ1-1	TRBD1	CAISKDRDGTEAFF	TGTGCCATCAGTAAAGACAGGGACGGCACTGAAGCTTTCTTT
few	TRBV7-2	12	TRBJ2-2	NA	CASSLNYGELFF	TGTGCCAGCAGCTTGAACTACGGGGAGCTGTTTTTT
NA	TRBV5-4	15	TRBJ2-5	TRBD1	CASSSRDRGGETQYF	TGTGCCAGCAGCTCCCGGGACAGGGGGGGAGAGACCCAGTACTTC
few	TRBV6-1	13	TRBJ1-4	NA	CASIRQVNEKLFF	TGTGCCAGCATTCGACAGGTTAATGAAAAACTGTTTTTT